This TCR beta chain came from a study of monozygotic twins with inflammatory bowel disease (dated by TCRdb to between 2017 and 2020). At the level of the whole study: A total of about 28 monozygotic twin pairs were included in the full study, comprising nine German pairs (four IBD-concordant, five IBD-discordant) and 19 IBD-discordant Danish pairs. The search for disease-associated traits relied mainly on comparing IBD patients with their genetically identical healthy co-twins within discordant pairs. Each individual had, on average, about 151 000 unique TCRalpha sequences and 181 000 unique TCRbeta sequences available for analysis.

CDR1 and CDR2 were assigned from the germline V gene as LGHNA and YNFKEQ. Counted from cysteine to phenylalanine, this CDR3 has 20 amino acids. The DNA is not on file. Study-wide conclusions, independent of this receptor: The analysis was unable to tell apart different T cell subtypes. Fewer clonotypes were shared with other individuals by IBD patients than by healthy twins, most markedly in patients showing signs of disease activity. Concordant and discordant twins showed no difference in repertoire similarity, possibly because of limited statistical power. Measured by the inverse Simpson index, TCRbeta repertoire diversity was lower in IBD patients than in their healthy co-twins. Background noise and inter-individual variability may have been introduced into the repertoires by the differing immunosuppressive treatments among patients. No single strong signal or clonotype linked to IBD turned up in the results, so the idea that one exists was not supported.

From each donor, a roughly 2.5 ml peripheral blood sample was collected into PAXgene tubes and stored at -80 degrees C. Total RNA was isolated from whole blood with the PAXgene blood miRNA kit on an automated QIAcube, without T cell sorting. Deep TCRalpha and TCRbeta repertoire profiling with unique molecular barcoding was performed on peripheral blood of monozygotic twin pairs concordant or discordant for inflammatory bowel disease. Smoking habits were recorded for all twin pairs, and individuals were classified as current, former or never smokers. On this clonotype itself: The antigen it recognizes is unknown.

Library creation used 5' RACE. Each TCR library was prepared from around 3,200 ng of total RNA. For each sample, cDNA was synthesized in eight separate reactions using SMARTScribe reverse transcriptase. Unique molecular identifiers containing a 6-nucleotide sample barcode were introduced through template switching during cDNA synthesis. Two nested PCRs of around 15 and 10 cycles amplified the TCRalpha and TCRbeta cDNA, and bead purification followed each PCR. Before amplification, the cDNA was both treated with uracil DNA-glycosylase and purified with the QIAquick PCR purification kit. The second PCR added Illumina TruSeq-compatible adapters along with sample-specific barcodes. TapeStation and Qubit were used to check library quality and concentration, and 4 to 6 ng of each library was pooled. Sequencing of pooled libraries was carried out on an Illumina HiSeq2500 single-index Rapid Run using 2 x 100 bp reads and custom sequencing primers. The authors' analysis ran thus. PCR and sequencing errors were corrected by UMI-based consensus assembly using MiGEC version 1.2.6. MiXCR version 2.1.1 was used to carry out V(D)J alignment, clonotype assembly and CDR3 extraction. Gene usage, clonotype sharing and MAIT/NKT TCR abundance were normalised by analysing the top 1000, 10 000 and 20 000 clonotypes per sample. Diversity was computed as the inverse Simpson index with the vegan R package after downsampling to 27 000 UMIs. Paired Mann-Whitney U tests on discordant twin pairs were used, with Benjamini-Hochberg multiple-testing correction. TCRdb reprocessed the reads, reporting each CDR3 protein sequence once and no DNA. What appears here as the V and J calls and clone size reflects TCRdb's work, not the paper's. The sample table gives approximately 380,000 distinct CDR3 sequences. The ten top clones hold around 2.6% of the sample.

The rearranged segments are TRBV4-2 and TRBJ1-5; TCRdb proposes TRBD1, but this gene call is untestable without DNA. The sequenced material came from blood. This TCR derives from a human donor with ulcerative colitis or Crohn's disease, or a healthy co-twin of an affected twin (not recorded which). The CDR3 region reads CASSLEGRGTWGDSNQPQHF.